This TCR beta chain was found in a study of shared clonotypes between healthy human individuals. At the level of the study: A few men and a couple of women, aged 18 to 49, were donors.

The study ran the assay at deep level. TCRdb's copy holds only in-frame clones and misses some; the assay was immunoSEQ multiplex PCR. This table has about 2.2 million clones, approximately 94% appearing once. For this clone: Its antigen is currently unknown.

V lost 3 bases, J lost 5 bases, and 7 bases stayed unmatched. Germline V CDR1 and CDR2: SGHAT, FQDESV (reference sequence). The length of the CDR3 is 15 residues. CD45RO-negative cells were positively selected for CCR7, leaving out terminally differentiated effector memory CD45RA+ cells. General study points: An effect of sequencing depth on clonotype sharing among donors was expected.

Sequenced sample: naive CD8+ T cells from PBMCs. V is TRBV11-1 and J is TRBJ2-5; TRBD2 matches at 9 bases. The TCR originated in a man aged 18 to 29 in good health. Some clones in this sample may be carry-over from other donors' samples. The CDR3 DNA reads as TGTGCCAGCAGCTTTTTAGCGGGAGTGGGTGAGACCCAGTACTTC. Translated, it gives CASSFLAGVGETQYF.